This T cell receptor beta chain derives from a study of T cells in Graves' hyperthyroidism and ophthalmopathy. Study-level points and caveats: Blood samples included most of the expanded thyroid clonotypes exceeding 0.001.

Trimming pared 5 bases from V and 8 bases from J, leaving 12 bases between. The CDR3 sequence is 13 residues long. CDR1 is MNHNS and CDR2 is SASEGT in the germline V gene. For Graves' hyperthyroidism to be stable, ophthalmopathy could not progress within 18 months. The hyperthyroidism was newly diagnosed and had lasted under 2 months; the patients were aged 18 to 65. Isolation of PBMCs was performed on 8.5 to 10 ml fresh peripheral blood. This clonotype was seen a handful of times. Its antigen is not identified. Amplified TCR beta CDR3 regions derived from RNA transcripts. The primer set for the first-round RT-PCR of the TCR CDR3 was HTBI. Each CDR3 protein is one row after TCRdb ran MiXCR on the multiplex PCR reads. The sample lists 650,000 to 750,000 distinct CDR3 sequences, roughly 15% occurring once.

The sample comprised blood. This clonotype was sampled from a woman aged 18 to 35 with Graves' hyperthyroidism. The chain combines TRBV6-1 with TRBJ1-4; D is undetermined. CDR3 nucleotide sequence: TGTGCCAGCAGTACGTCAATTGGAGAAAAACTGTTTTTT. This codes for CASSTSIGEKLFF.